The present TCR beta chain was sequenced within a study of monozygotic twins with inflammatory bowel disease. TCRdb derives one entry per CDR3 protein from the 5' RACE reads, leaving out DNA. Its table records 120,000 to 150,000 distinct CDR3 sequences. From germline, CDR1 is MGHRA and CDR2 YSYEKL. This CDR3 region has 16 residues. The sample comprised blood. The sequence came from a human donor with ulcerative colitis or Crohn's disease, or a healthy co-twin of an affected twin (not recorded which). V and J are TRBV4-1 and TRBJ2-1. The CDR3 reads CASSQDHIGSYNEQFF.